Sequencing of this T cell receptor (beta chain) was carried out in a study of blood T cell repertoires in COVID-19. Original processing notes: Amplifying reference gene primers gave estimates of nucleated cell counts. Only in-frame clones appear in the TCRdb table, and some are missing; sequencing was by immunoSEQ multiplex PCR. V, J and clone size are taken as reported in that table, and D and trimming were inferred from the DNA itself. The sample includes some 200,000 clones, roughly four fifths seen only once; the top ten take 12%. Unmatched junction bases numbered 10, after V lost 2 bases and J lost 3 bases. Germline CDR1 and CDR2: LGHNA and YNFKEQ. The CDR3 length is 17 residues.

Material for sequencing was peripheral blood. The chain is built from TRBV4-2 and TRBJ2-7; 10 bases fit TRBD2. The sequence was obtained from a middle-aged woman with acute or convalescent COVID-19. The chain's CDR3 is CASSQTISGGHLYEQYF. The CDR3 nucleotides read TGTGCCAGCAGCCAAACCATTAGCGGGGGGCATCTCTACGAGCAGTACTTC.